Below are 16 T cell receptor beta chains sequenced from a single sample in a study of blood T cell repertoires in COVID-19. Assay: immunoSEQ multiplex PCR; the TCRdb copy retains only in-frame clones and omits some. This table holds 210,000 or so clones, 70% to 90% found once. Sequenced material: peripheral blood. The receptor set was obtained from an older woman with active or convalescent COVID-19.

V usage is TRBV3-1 (or the pseudogene TRBV3-2) and J usage is TRBJ2-1, with D perhaps matching TRBD1 (5 bases). CDR1 LGHDT and CDR2 YNNKEL come from the germline V gene (reference sequence). The CDR3 has 15 amino acids. V lost 4 bases and J lost 5, with 15 bases in between. CDR3 coding DNA: TGTGCCAGCAGCCCTGACAGCTCAGGGAACAATGAGCAGTTCTTC. This gives the protein CASSPDSSGNNEQFF.

The rearrangement joins TRBV3-1 (or the pseudogene TRBV3-2) to TRBJ2-7, with 15 bases lining up with TRBD2. The CDR3 covers 16 residues. The germline V gene has CDR1 LGHDT and CDR2 YNNKEL (reference sequence). J lost 2 bases, V lost 6 bases, and 5 bases had no gene match. CDR3 sequence (DNA): TGTGCCAGCAGACTCGGGACTAGCGGGAGGCCCTACGAGCAGTACTTC. The encoded protein is CASRLGTSGRPYEQYF.

The chain links TRBV6-5 to TRBJ1-1; 9 bases fit TRBD1. This CDR3 comprises 14 residues. After removal of 6 bases from V and 5 bases from J, the junction contained 7 bases not matched to a gene. Germline assignment: CDR1 MNHEY and CDR2 SVGAGI. The chain's CDR3 is CASRRPDRGTEAFF. The DNA for the CDR3 is TGTGCCAGCAGGAGGCCTGACAGGGGGACTGAAGCTTTCTTT.

Worth noting for this clone: Other DNA sequences within the sample encode an identical CDR3. The rearrangement joins TRBV28 to TRBJ1-1, with D uncertain. The CDR3 contains 13 residues. Between the trimmed V and J ends, which lost 5 bases and 0 bases, there was a span of 7 bases. The germline gives CDR1 MDHEN, CDR2 SYDVKM. The CDR3: CASSLRMNTEAFF. In nucleotides, the CDR3 is TGTGCCAGCAGTCTTCGTATGAACACTGAAGCTTTCTTT.

This clone was found many times. The chain carries TRBV29-1 and TRBJ1-5; D remains unclear. The CDR3 is 12 residues long. The V gene lost 0 bases and the J gene lost 6 bases, with 6 bases spanning the gap. The germline V gene has CDR1 SQVTM and CDR2 ANQGSEA. In DNA, the CDR3 is TGCAGCGTTGAAGATCCGGGTCAGCCCCAGCATTTT. It encodes CSVEDPGQPQHF.

The J gene is TRBJ2-6, the V gene TRBV6-4; TRBD1 matches at 8 bases. J gave up 2 bases and V 5 bases, and 11 bases lay outside the gene matches. The CDR3 is 18 residues long. Per the germline V gene, CDR1 is MRHNA and CDR2 is SNTAGT. The CDR3, as DNA: TGTGCCAGCAGTTCCTCCGGGACAGGCCCCACTGGGGCCAACGTCCTGACTTTC. Translated: CASSSSGTGPTGANVLTF.

CDR3 DNA sequence: TGTGCCAGCAGCGCGGGACGGTCCTACGAGCAGTACTTC. Translating gives CASSAGRSYEQYF. The rearrangement uses TRBV6-5 and TRBJ2-7; a weak D match, TRBD2 (6 bases). This CDR3 is built from 13 residues. Per germline, CDR1 MNHEY and CDR2 SVGAGI. Trimming removed 6 bases from V and 1 base from J, with 10 bases in between.

This sequence joins TRBV5-1 and TRBJ1-1; TRBD1 aligns across 8 bases. The CDR3 contains 13 residues. Germline loops: CDR1 SGHRS, CDR2 YFSETQ. V lost 4 bases and J lost 8; bases outside the gene matches: 7. The CDR3 is CASSPGQDPEAFF. The CDR3 region has the DNA TGCGCCAGCAGCCCGGGACAGGACCCAGAAGCTTTCTTT.

V and J are TRBV9 and TRBJ2-7; TRBD2 agrees at 15 bases. CDR3 length: 15 amino acids. The trim removed 3 bases at V and 5 bases at J, leaving 3 bases unmatched. The germline gives CDR1 SGDLS, CDR2 YYNGEE. In DNA, the CDR3 is TGTGCCAGCAGCGCCGGACTAGCGGGAGGGCACGAGCAGTACTTC. This sequence encodes CASSAGLAGGHEQYF.

This chain links TRBV5-1 with TRBJ1-1, with 7 bases lining up with TRBD1. J was trimmed by 1 base and V by 4 bases; bases with no gene match: 7. The CDR3 spans 15 residues. Germline loops: CDR1 SGHRS, CDR2 YFSETQ. In DNA, the CDR3 is TGCGCCAGCAGCCAATTACGACAGGGGAACACTGAAGCTTTCTTT. This codes for CASSQLRQGNTEAFF.

The chain carries TRBV19 and TRBJ2-1; the match to TRBD1 covers 9 bases. The CDR3 is made up of 17 amino acids. Germline V gene sequence: CDR1 LNHDA, CDR2 SQIVND (reference sequence). J gave up 5 bases and V 1 base, and 9 bases lay outside the gene matches. In DNA form, the CDR3 reads TGTGCCAGTAGTATAGGCCCCGGGACAGGGTTGAACAATGAGCAGTTCTTC. Protein product: CASSIGPGTGLNNEQFF.

The CDR3 DNA reads as TGCAGCGTTGACGGAGCGGGAACAACCTACAATGAGCAGTTCTTC. This codes for CSVDGAGTTYNEQFF. J is TRBJ2-1 and V is TRBV29-1; TRBD2 matches 7 bases. Germline CDR1 reads SQVTM; CDR2 reads ANQGSEA. The CDR3 spans 15 residues. V lost 3 bases, J lost 2 bases, and 7 bases stayed unmatched.

The gene calls are TRBV5-1 and TRBJ1-1; a weak D match, TRBD1 (6 bases). V was trimmed by 4 bases and J by 1 base, leaving 11 bases between them. This CDR3 contains 14 residues. Germline V gene sequence: CDR1 SGHRS, CDR2 YFSETQ. The CDR3, as DNA: TGCGCCAGCAGCCCAGCGGGACAGAACACTGAAGCTTTCTTT. Translation: CASSPAGQNTEAFF.

This rearrangement joins TRBV29-1 to TRBJ2-4; D may be TRBD2 (5 bases). V was pared by 2 bases and J by 3 bases, with 23 bases between. Germline CDR1 and CDR2: SQVTM and ANQGSEA. The CDR3 loop spans 18 amino acids. The CDR3 protein is CSVERLDAPGLSKNIQYF. The CDR3 nucleotides are TGCAGCGTTGAAAGGCTCGACGCGCCGGGGTTAAGCAAAAACATTCAGTACTTC.

The chain combines TRBV28 with TRBJ2-3; TRBD2 matches 9 bases. Germline assignment: CDR1 MDHEN and CDR2 SYDVKM. The ends lost 5 bases at V and 5 bases at J; junction bases unmatched: 8. This CDR3 is 15 amino acids long. Here the CDR3 reads CASSTSGRFLDTQYF. In DNA, the CDR3 is TGTGCCAGCAGTACAAGCGGGAGGTTCTTAGATACGCAGTATTTT.

The chain recombines TRBV27 with TRBJ2-1; no definite D call. CDR3 length: 13 residues. V shed 3 bases and J shed 5 bases, with 8 bases lying between them. Germline CDR1 reads MNHEY; CDR2 reads SMNVEV (reference sequence). CDR3 loop: CASSLSKNNEQFF. The CDR3 DNA reads as TGTGCCAGCAGTTTGTCTAAAAACAATGAGCAGTTCTTC.